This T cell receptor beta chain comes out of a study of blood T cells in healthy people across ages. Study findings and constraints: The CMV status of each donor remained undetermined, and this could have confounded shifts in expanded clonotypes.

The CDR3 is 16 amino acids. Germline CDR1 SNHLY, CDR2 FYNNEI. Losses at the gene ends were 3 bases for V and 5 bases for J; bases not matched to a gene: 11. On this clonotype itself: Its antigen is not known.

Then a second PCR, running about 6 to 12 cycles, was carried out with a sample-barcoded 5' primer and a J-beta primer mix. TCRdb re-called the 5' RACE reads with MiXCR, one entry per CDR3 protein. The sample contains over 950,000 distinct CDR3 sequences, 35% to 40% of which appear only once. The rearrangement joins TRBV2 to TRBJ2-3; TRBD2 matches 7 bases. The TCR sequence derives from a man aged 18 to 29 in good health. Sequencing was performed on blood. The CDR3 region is CASSEVERGRRDTQYF. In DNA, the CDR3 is TGTGCCAGCAGTGAGGTCGAGCGGGGTCGCCGAGATACGCAGTATTTT.